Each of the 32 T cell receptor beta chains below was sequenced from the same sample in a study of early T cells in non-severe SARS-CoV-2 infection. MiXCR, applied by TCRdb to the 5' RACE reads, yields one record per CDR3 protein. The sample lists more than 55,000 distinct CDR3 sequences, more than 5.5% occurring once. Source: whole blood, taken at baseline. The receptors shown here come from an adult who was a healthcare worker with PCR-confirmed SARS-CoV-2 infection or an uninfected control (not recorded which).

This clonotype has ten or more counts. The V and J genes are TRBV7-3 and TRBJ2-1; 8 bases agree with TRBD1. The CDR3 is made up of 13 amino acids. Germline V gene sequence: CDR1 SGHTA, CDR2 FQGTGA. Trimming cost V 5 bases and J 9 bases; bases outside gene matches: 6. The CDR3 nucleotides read TGTGCCAGCAGCATCCTACAGGGGGGTGAGCAGTTCTTC. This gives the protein CASSILQGGEQFF.

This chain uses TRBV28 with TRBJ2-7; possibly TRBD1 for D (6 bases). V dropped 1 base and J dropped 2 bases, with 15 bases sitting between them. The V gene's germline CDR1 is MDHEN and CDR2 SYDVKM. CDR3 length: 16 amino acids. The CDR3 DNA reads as TGTGCCAGCAGTTTATTGATAGGACAGAATACCTACGAGCAGTACTTC. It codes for CASSLLIGQNTYEQYF.

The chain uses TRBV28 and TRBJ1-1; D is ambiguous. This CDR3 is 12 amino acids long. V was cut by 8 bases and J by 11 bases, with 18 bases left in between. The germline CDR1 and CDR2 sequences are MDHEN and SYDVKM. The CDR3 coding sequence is TGTGCCAGCTTCACACTCGGGGTACGGGCTTTCTTT. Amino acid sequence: CASFTLGVRAFF.

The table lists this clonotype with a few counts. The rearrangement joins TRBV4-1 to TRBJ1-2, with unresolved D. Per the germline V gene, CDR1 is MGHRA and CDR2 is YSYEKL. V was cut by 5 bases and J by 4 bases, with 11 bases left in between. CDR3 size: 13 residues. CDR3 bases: TGCGCCAGCAGCTCATCAAGAGGCTATGGCTACACCTTC. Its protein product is CASSSSRGYGYTF.

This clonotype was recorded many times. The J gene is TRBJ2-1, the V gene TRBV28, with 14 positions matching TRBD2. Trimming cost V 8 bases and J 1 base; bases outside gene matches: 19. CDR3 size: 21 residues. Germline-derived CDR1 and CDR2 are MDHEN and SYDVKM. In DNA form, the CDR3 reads TGTGCCAGCGCTTCCTATCGCCGGGGGACTAGCGGGAGATCTTCCTACAATGAGCAGTTCTTC. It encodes CASASYRRGTSGRSSYNEQFF.

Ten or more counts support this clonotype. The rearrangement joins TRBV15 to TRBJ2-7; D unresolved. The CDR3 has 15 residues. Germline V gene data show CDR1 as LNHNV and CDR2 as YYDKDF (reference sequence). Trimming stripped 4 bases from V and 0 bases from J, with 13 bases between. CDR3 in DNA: TGTGCCACCAGCACGAACGGGTGGTACTCCTACGAGCAGTACTTC. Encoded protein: CATSTNGWYSYEQYF.

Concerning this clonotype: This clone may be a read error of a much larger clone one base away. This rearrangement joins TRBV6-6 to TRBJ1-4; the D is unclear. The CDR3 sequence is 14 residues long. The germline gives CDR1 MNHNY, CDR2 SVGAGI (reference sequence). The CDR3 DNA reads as TGTGCCAGCGGTTACGAGGAGACTAATGAAAAACTGTTTTTT. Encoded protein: CASGYEETNEKLFF.

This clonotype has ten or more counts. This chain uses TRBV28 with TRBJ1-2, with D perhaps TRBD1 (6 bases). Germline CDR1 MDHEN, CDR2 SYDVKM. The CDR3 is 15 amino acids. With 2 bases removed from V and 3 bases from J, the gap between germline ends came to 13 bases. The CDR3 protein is CASSLTGGADYGYTF. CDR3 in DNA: TGTGCCAGCAGTTTAACGGGGGGCGCTGACTATGGCTACACCTTC.

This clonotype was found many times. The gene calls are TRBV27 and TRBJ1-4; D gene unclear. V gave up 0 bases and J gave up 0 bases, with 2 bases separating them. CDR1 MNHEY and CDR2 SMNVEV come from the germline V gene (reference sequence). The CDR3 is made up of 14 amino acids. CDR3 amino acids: CASSLSPTNEKLFF. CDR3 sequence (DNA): TGTGCCAGCAGTTTATCGCCAACTAATGAAAAACTGTTTTTT.

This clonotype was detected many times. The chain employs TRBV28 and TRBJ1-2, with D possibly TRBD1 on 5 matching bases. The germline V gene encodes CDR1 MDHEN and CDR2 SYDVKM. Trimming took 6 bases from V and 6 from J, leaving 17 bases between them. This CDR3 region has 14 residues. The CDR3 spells CASSAGTISDGYTF. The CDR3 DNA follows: TGTGCCAGCAGCGCGGGGACCATCTCGGATGGCTACACCTTC.

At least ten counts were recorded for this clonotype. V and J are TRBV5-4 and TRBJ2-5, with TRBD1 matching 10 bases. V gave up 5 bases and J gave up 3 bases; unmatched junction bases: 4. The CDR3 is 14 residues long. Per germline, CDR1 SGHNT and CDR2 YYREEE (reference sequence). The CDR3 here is CASSFGTGEETQYF. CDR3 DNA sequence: TGTGCCAGCAGTTTCGGGACAGGGGAAGAGACCCAGTACTTC.

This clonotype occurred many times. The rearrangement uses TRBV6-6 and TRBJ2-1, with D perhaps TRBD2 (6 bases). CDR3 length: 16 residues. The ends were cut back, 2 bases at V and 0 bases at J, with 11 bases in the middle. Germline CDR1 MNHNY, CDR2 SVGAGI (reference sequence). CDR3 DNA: TGTGCCAGCAGTTACGGGGACTCCAGCTCCTACAATGAGCAGTTCTTC. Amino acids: CASSYGDSSSYNEQFF.

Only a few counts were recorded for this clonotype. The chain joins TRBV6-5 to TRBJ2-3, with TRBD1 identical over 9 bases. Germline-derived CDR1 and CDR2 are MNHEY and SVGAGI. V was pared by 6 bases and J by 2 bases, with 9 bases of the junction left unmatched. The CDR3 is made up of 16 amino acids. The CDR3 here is CASRKGRDRATDTQYF. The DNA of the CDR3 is TGTGCCAGCAGAAAAGGCCGGGACAGGGCCACAGATACGCAGTATTTT.

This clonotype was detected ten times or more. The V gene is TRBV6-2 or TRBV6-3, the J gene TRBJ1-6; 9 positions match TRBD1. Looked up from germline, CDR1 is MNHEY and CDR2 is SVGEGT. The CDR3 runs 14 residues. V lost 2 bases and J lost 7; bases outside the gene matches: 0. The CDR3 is CASSYGTGNSPLHF. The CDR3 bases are TGTGCCAGCAGTTACGGGACAGGGAATTCACCCCTCCACTTT.

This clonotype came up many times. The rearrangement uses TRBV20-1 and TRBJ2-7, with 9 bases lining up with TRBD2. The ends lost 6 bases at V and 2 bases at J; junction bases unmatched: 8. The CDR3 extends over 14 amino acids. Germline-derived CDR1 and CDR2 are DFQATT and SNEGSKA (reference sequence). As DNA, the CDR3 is TGCAGTGCCGACATCCTAGCGGGACCCTACGAGCAGTACTTC. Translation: CSADILAGPYEQYF.

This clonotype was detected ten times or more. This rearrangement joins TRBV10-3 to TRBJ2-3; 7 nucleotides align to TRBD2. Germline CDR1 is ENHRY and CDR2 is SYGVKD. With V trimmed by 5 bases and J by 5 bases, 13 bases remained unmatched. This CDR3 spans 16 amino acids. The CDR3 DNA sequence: TGTGCCATCAGTTCTCGGGGAGGGCGGGCCTTAGATACGCAGTATTTT. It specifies CAISSRGGRALDTQYF.

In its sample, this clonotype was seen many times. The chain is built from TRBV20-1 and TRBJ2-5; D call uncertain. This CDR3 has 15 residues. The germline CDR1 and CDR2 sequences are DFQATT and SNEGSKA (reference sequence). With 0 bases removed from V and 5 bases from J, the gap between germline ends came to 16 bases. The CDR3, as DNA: TGCAGTGCTAGAGATCTGCAAGGGAACGGGGAGACCCAGTACTTC. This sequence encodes CSARDLQGNGETQYF.

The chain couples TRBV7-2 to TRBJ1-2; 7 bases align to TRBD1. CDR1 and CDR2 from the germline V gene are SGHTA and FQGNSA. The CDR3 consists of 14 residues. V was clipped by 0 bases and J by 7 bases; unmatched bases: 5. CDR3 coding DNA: TGTGCCAGCAGCTTAGCGCTACAGGGGACTGGCTACACCTTC. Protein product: CASSLALQGTGYTF.

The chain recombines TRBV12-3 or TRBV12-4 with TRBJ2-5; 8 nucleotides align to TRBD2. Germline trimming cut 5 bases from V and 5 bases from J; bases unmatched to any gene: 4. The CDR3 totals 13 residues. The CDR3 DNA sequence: TGTGCCAGCAGTCGGGAGGGCCACGAGACCCAGTACTTC. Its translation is CASSREGHETQYF.

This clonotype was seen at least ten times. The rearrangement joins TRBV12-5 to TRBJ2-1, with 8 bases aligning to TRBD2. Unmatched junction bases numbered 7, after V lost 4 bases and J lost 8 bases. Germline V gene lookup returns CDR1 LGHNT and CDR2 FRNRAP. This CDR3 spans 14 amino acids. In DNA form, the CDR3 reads TGTGCTAGTGGTTCCCCGGGACTAGTCCATGAGCAGTTCTTC. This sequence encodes CASGSPGLVHEQFF.

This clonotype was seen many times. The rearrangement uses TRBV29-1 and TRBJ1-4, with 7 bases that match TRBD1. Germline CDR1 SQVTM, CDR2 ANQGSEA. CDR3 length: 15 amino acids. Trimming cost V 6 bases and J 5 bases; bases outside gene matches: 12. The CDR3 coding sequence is TGCAGCGTCGCCAGACCCGGGACAGCAAATGAAAAACTGTTTTTT. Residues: CSVARPGTANEKLFF.

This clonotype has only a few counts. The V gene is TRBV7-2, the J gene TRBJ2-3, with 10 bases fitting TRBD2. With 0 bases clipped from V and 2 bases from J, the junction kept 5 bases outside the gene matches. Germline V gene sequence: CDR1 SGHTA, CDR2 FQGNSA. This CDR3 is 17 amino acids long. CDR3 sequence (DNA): TGTGCCAGCAGCTTAGCCCTAGCGGGAGCCCCCACAGATACGCAGTATTTT. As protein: CASSLALAGAPTDTQYF.

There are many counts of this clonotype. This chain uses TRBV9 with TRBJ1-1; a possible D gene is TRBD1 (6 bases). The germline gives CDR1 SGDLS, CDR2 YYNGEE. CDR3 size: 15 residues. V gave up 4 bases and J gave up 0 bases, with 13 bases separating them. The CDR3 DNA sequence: TGTGCCAGCAGCCCGACGGGACACTTGAACACTGAAGCTTTCTTT. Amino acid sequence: CASSPTGHLNTEAFF. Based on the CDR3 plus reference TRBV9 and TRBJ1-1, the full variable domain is DSGVTQTPKHLITATGQRVTLRCSPRSGDLSVYWYQQSLDQGLQFLIQYYNGEERAKGNILERFSAQQFPDLHSELNLSSLELGDSALYFCASSPTGHLNTEAFFGQGTRLTVV.

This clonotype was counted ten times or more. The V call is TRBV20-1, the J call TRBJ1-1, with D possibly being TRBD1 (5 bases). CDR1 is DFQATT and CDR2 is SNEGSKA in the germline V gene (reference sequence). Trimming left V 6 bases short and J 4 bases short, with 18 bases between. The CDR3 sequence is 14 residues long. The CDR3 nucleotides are TGCAGTGCCGCCTCAGGGCTTGGGGGCACTGAAGCTTTCTTT. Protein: CSAASGLGGTEAFF.

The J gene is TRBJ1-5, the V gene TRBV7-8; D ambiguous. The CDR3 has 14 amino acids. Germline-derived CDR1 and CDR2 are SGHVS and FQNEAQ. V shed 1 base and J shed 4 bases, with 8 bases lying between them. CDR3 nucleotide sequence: TGTGCCAGCAGCTTAGGTTCAGTAAATCAGCCCCAGCATTTT. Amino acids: CASSLGSVNQPQHF.

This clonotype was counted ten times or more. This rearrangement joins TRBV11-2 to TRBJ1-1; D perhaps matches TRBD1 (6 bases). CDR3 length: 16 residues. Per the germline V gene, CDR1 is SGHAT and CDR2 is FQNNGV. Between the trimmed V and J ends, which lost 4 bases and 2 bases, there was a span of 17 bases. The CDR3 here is CASSSPRGGRNTEAFF. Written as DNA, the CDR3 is TGTGCCAGCAGCTCCCCCCGAGGGGGTCGTAACACTGAAGCTTTCTTT.

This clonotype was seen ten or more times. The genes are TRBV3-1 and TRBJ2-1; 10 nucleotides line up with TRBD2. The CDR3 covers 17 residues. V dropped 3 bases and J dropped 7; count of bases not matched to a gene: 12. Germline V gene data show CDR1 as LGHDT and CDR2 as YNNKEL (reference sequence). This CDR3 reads CASSHLIGLADGNEQFF. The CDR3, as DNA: TGTGCCAGCAGCCATTTAATCGGACTAGCGGATGGAAATGAGCAGTTCTTC.

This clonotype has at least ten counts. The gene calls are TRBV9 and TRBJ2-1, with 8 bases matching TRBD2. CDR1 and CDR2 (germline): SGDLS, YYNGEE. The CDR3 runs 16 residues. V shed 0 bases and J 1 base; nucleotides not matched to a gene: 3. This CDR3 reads CASSVVGRGSYNEQFF. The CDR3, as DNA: TGTGCCAGCAGCGTAGTCGGGAGGGGGTCCTACAATGAGCAGTTCTTC.

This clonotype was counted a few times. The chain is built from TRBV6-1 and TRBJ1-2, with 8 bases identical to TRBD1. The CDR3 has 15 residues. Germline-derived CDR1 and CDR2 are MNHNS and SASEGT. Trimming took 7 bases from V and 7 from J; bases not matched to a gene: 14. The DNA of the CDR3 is TGTGCCAGCACCCCCGGGACAGGCCCTCGGAGTGGCTACACCTTC. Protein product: CASTPGTGPRSGYTF.

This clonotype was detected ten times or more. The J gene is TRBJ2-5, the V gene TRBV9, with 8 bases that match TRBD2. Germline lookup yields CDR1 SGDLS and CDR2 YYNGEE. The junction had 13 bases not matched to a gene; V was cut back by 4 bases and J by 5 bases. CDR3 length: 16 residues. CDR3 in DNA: TGTGCCAGCAGCACCCGCTCTGACGGGAGGGATGAGACCCAGTACTTC. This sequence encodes CASSTRSDGRDETQYF.

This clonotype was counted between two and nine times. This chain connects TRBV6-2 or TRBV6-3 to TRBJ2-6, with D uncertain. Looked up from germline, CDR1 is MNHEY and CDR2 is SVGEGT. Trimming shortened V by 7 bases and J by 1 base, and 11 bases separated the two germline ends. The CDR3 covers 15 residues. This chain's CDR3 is CASTHAASGANVLTF. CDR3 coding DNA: TGTGCCAGCACCCACGCTGCATCTGGGGCCAACGTCCTGACTTTC.

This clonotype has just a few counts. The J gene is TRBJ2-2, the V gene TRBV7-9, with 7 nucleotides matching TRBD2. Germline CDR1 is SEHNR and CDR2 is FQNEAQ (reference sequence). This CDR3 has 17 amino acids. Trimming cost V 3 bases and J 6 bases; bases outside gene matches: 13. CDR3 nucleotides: TGTGCCAGCAGCTTCTTTTCCGGCGGGAGTTATGCCGGGGAGCTGTTTTTT. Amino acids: CASSFFSGGSYAGELFF.